This TCR beta chain is drawn from a study of identical twins. On this clonotype: Its antigen is currently unknown.

Study-level findings and limits: Zero-insertion analyses could be partly confounded by invariant MAIT and iNKT cells. Not following the same donors, the study drew its conclusions from cross-sectional statistical analysis.

cDNA carried unique molecular identifiers, and a universal primer site was added by template switching. Each CDR3 protein is one row after TCRdb ran MiXCR on the 5' RACE reads. The table records approximately 260,000 distinct CDR3 sequences, 11% to 15% of them present only once. V was pared by 6 bases and J by 1 base, with 9 bases between. CDR3 length: 13 amino acids. The germline CDR1 and CDR2 sequences are DFQATT and SNEGSKA (reference sequence). This chain links TRBV20-1 with TRBJ1-4; D is uncertain. Sequencing used memory (CD45RO+) T cells sorted from blood. The TCR was taken from a young woman in good health. For the CDR3, the DNA is TGCAGTGCCCGGAAGGGAACTAATGAAAAACTGTTTTTT. It is translated as CSARKGTNEKLFF.